Below, 6 T cell receptor beta chains from the same sample are listed, as sequenced in a study of T cells in localized non-small cell lung cancer. Clones were read by immunoSEQ multiplex PCR, and TCRdb kept only the in-frame ones, dropping some. The sample lists more than 15,000 clones; about nine tenths were seen once. The specimen comprised peripheral blood, sampled before any cancer treatment. These receptors originate from a female donor over 55 with stage III squamous cell lung carcinoma.

The chain employs TRBV13 and TRBJ2-7; D tentatively fits TRBD1 or TRBD2 (5 bases each). Trimming cost V 5 bases and J 4 bases, with 18 bases left between them. From germline, CDR1 is PRHDT and CDR2 FYEKMQ (reference sequence). The CDR3 totals 15 residues. CDR3 sequence reads: CASSANLEGKYEQYF. The CDR3, as DNA: TGTGCCAGCAGCGCCAATCTTGAGGGGAAATACGAGCAGTACTTC.

Judged by abundance, this clone is large (0.1 to 1%). The V and J genes are TRBV28 and TRBJ2-3, with 8 bases fitting TRBD2. Trimming cost V 6 bases and J 0 bases; bases outside gene matches: 20. CDR1 and CDR2 (germline): MDHEN, SYDVKM. There are 20 residues in the CDR3. The CDR3 spells CASSHPIARLAPTSTDTQYF. CDR3 DNA: TGTGCCAGCAGCCACCCAATCGCTCGACTAGCGCCGACTAGCACAGATACGCAGTATTTT.

This clone was counted once. CDR3 protein: CAWSLLLGSSSGNTIYF. CDR3 nucleotide sequence: TGTGCCTGGAGTCTCCTGTTAGGTTCCAGCTCTGGAAACACCATATATTTT. The chain has TRBV30 and TRBJ1-3; D is undetermined. Germline V gives CDR1 GTSNPN, CDR2 SVGIG (reference sequence). V was shortened by 2 bases and J by 0 bases, with 17 bases between the two germline ends. This CDR3 spans 17 amino acids.

V and J are TRBV19 and TRBJ2-7; the match to TRBD2 covers 7 bases. Unmatched junction bases numbered 8, after V lost 6 bases and J lost 6 bases. Germline CDR1 is LNHDA and CDR2 is SQIVND (reference sequence). The CDR3 extends over 13 amino acids. Here the CDR3 DNA reads TGTGCCAGTAGAGGAACTAGCGCTCTCGAGCAGTACTTC. It specifies CASRGTSALEQYF. Full variable domain (outside the CDR3, taken from reference TRBV19 and TRBJ2-7): DGGITQSPKYLFRKEGQNVTLSCEQNLNHDAMYWYRQDPGQGLRLIYYSQIVNDFQKGDIAEGYSVSREKKESFPLTVTSAQKNPTAFYLCASRGTSALEQYFGPGTRLTVT.

The CDR3: CVKIQGDYEQYF. CDR3 in DNA: TGTGTTAAGATACAGGGGGACTACGAGCAGTACTTC. The chain combines TRBV12-5 with TRBJ2-7, with TRBD1 matching over 8 bases. Germline V gene data show CDR1 as LGHNT and CDR2 as FRNRAP. The length of the CDR3 is 12 residues. Variable domain in full (rest from reference TRBV12-5 and TRBJ2-7): DARVTQTPRHKVTEMGQEVTMRCQPILGHNTVFWYRQTMMQGLELLAYFRNRAPLDDSGMPKDRFSAEMPDATLATLKIQPSEPRDSAVYFCVKIQGDYEQYFGPGTRLTVT.

The chain recombines TRBV28 with TRBJ2-4, with D possibly being TRBD2 (5 bases). Germline CDR1 is MDHEN and CDR2 is SYDVKM. Trimming stripped 9 bases from V and 1 base from J, with 13 bases between. The CDR3 spans 14 residues. The CDR3 is CASRESLAKNIQYF. CDR3 nucleotides: TGTGCCAGTAGGGAGAGCCTGGCCAAAAACATTCAGTACTTC.